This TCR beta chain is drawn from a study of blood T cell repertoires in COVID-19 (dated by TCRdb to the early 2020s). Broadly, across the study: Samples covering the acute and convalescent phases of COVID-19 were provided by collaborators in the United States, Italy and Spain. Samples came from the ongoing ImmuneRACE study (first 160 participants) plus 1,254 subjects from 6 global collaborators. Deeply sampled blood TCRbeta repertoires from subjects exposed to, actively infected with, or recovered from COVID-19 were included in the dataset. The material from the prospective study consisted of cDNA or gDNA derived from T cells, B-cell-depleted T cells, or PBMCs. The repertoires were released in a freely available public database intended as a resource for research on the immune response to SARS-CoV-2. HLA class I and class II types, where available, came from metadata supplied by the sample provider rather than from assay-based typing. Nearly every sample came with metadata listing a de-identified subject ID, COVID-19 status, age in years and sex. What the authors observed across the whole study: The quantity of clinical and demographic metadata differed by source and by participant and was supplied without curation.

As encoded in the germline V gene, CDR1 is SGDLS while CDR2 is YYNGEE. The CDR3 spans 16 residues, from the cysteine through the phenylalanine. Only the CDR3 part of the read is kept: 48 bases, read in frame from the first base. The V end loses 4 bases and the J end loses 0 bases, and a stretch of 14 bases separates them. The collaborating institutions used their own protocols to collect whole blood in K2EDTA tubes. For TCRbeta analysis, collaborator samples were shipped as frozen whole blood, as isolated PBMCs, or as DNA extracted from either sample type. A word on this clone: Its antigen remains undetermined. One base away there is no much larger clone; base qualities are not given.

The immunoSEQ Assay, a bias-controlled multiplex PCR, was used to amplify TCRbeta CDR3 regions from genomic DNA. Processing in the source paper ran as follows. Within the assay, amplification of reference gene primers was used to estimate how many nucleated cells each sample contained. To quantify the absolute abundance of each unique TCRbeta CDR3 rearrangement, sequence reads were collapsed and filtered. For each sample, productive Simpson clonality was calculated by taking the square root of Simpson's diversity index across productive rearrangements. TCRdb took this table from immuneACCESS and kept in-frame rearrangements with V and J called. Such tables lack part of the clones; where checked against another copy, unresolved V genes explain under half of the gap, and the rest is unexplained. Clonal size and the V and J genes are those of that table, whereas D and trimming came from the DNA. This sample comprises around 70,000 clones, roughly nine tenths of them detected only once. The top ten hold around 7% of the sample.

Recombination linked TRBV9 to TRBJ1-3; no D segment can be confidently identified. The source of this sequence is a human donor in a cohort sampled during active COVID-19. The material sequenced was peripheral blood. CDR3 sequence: CASSPSLGSSGNTIYF. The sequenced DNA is TGTGCCAGCAGCCCCAGCCTCGGGAGCTCTGGAAACACCATATATTTT. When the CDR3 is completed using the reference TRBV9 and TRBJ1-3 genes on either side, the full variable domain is DSGVTQTPKHLITATGQRVTLRCSPRSGDLSVYWYQQSLDQGLQFLIQYYNGEERAKGNILERFSAQQFPDLHSELNLSSLELGDSALYFCASSPSLGSSGNTIYFGEGSWLTVV.